One T cell receptor (beta chain) is described in this entry. This specimen belongs to a study of T cell changes during pregnancy in multiple sclerosis. Germline V CDR1 and CDR2: MNHEY, SMNVEV (reference sequence). Losses at the gene ends were 8 bases for V and 8 bases for J; bases not matched to a gene: 10. This CDR3 has 15 residues. The protocol was immunoSEQ multiplex PCR, while the TCRdb copy is restricted to in-frame clones and leaves out a portion. Among 95,000 to 100,000 clones listed, roughly nine tenths were seen once. The receptor was isolated from a female donor in good health, enrolled as a control in a pregnancy study. This chain connects TRBV27 to TRBJ2-1, with 12 positions matching TRBD2. Here the sequenced sample was peripheral blood, taken after pregnancy. CDR3 in amino acids: CASVGLAGGWDEQFF. The CDR3 nucleotides are TGTGCCAGCGTCGGGCTAGCGGGAGGGTGGGATGAGCAGTTCTTC.